This T cell receptor beta chain was profiled in a study of metastatic and nonmetastatic thyroid tumors. This CDR3 comprises 15 residues. Germline CDR1 KGHDR, CDR2 SFDVKD. V trimming: 9 bases; J trimming: 5 bases; junction bases outside the gene matches: 8. TCRdb re-called the PCR reads with MiXCR. The data contain under 20,000 clones, about 25% of them singletons. This clone is termed medium-sized. There were no patients who had received any treatment before thyroid surgery. The TCR comes from a male donor with papillary thyroid cancer or a benign thyroid nodule (not recorded which). Some clones in this sample may be carry-over from other donors' samples. What was sequenced was blood. The chain couples TRBV24-1 to TRBJ2-2, with 10 nucleotides matching TRBD2. The CDR3 DNA reads TGTGCCACCTCACTAGCGGGATGGGGAACCGGGGAGCTGTTTTTT. This gives the protein CATSLAGWGTGELFF.